The source of this T cell receptor beta chain is a study of cytomegalovirus exposure and HLA in healthy donors. Study results and limitations: Donor immune exposure was known only as CMV serostatus. Productive status was seen about 90% or about 30% of the time for most TCR beta V segments in an earlier analysis. Confirmation in vitro established that a few CMV-associated chains were specific for CMV antigens. According to a later analysis, donors in an Asian-associated ancestry cluster reportedly had fewer N-insertions than the approximately 670-donor mean.

Turning to this clone: The antigen remains unidentified.

The V end was cut by 3 bases, the J end by 5 bases, with 10 bases between. This CDR3 comprises 13 residues. The germline V gene encodes CDR1 SNHLY and CDR2 FYNNEI. Both 60 Vbeta primers and 13 Jbeta primers went into the PCR. The table came from immunoSEQ multiplex PCR; TCRdb's copy has only in-frame clones and leaves some out. The sample contains around 150,000 clones, 80% of which appear only once. The chain is built from TRBV2 and TRBJ2-5; D is ambiguous. This clonotype was sampled from a man aged 25 to 40 in good health and CMV-seronegative. Sample: PBMCs. In nucleotides, the CDR3 is TGTGCCAGCAGTGAGAGGAGACTGGAGACCCAGTACTTC. As protein: CASSERRLETQYF.